Presented here are 16 T cell receptor beta chains from one specimen sequenced in a study of T cell responses to AZD1222 COVID-19 vaccine. The repertoire was sequenced with immunoSEQ multiplex PCR; TCRdb's copy has only in-frame clones and lacks some. The sample has over 85,000 clones, around 90% seen once. The sequencing used peripheral blood, collected on day 0 of AZD1222 vaccination. These receptor sequences come from an adult in good health.

The chain joins TRBV7-9 to TRBJ1-2; no definite D call. The CDR3 has 15 residues. Per the germline V gene, CDR1 is SEHNR and CDR2 is FQNEAQ (reference sequence). The V and J ends lost 0 bases and 8 bases respectively, with 16 bases between them. Written as DNA, the CDR3 is TGTGCCAGCAGCTTAGCGGTCGGTAAGGCGGCGGGCTACACCTTC. Its translation is CASSLAVGKAAGYTF.

This clone occurred once. The chain couples TRBV18 to TRBJ2-5; no reliable D call. Trimming pared 2 bases from V and 0 bases from J, leaving 7 bases between. Germline CDR1 is KGHSH and CDR2 is LQKENI. The CDR3 has 14 residues. CDR3 DNA sequence: TGTGCCAGCTCACCAGGAGCTAACCAAGAGACCCAGTACTTC. Its translation: CASSPGANQETQYF.

The J gene is TRBJ2-5, the V gene TRBV6-5, with a weak D call TRBD2 (6 bases). The V gene lost 7 bases and the J gene lost 2 bases, with 17 bases spanning the gap. This CDR3 comprises 15 residues. Germline CDR1 is MNHEY and CDR2 is SVGAGI. The CDR3 reads CASTTRGRGQETQYF. CDR3 in DNA: TGTGCCAGCACGACGAGGGGCCGGGGGCAAGAGACCCAGTACTTC.

This chain joins TRBV9 and TRBJ2-1; TRBD1 might be the D (5 bases). This CDR3 is built from 15 residues. The V end lost 4 bases, the J end lost 8 bases, and 19 bases lay between the germline ends. Per the germline V gene, CDR1 is SGDLS and CDR2 is YYNGEE. CDR3 residues: CASSTSIGATHEQFF. The CDR3, as DNA: TGTGCCAGCAGCACGAGCATAGGGGCGACTCATGAGCAGTTCTTC.

This rearrangement joins TRBV6-5 to TRBJ2-7; D unclear. The V end was cut by 2 bases, the J end by 2 bases, with 7 bases between. The CDR3 length is 13 residues. Per germline, CDR1 MNHEY and CDR2 SVGAGI. CDR3 sequence reads: CASSYRAPYEQYF. The CDR3 DNA reads as TGTGCCAGCAGTTACAGGGCCCCCTACGAGCAGTACTTC.

This chain uses TRBV29-1 with TRBJ1-2, with D perhaps TRBD1 (5 bases). V was clipped by 2 bases and J by 5 bases, with 9 bases between them. Germline loops: CDR1 SQVTM, CDR2 ANQGSEA. The CDR3 spans 12 residues. The CDR3 DNA reads as TGCAGCGTTGAACTGGGGCCATATGGCTACACCTTC. Translating it yields CSVELGPYGYTF. The entire variable domain, with the rest obtained from reference TRBV29-1 and TRBJ1-2, is as follows: SAVISQKPSRDICQRGTSLTIQCQVDSQVTMMFWYRQQPGQSLTLIATANQGSEATYESGFVIDKFPISRPNLTFSTLTVSNMSPEDSSIYLCSVELGPYGYTFGSGTRLTVV.

This chain uses TRBV18 with TRBJ2-7; D remains ambiguous. Trimming removed 2 bases at V and 0 bases at J, with 5 bases between. CDR3 size: 13 residues. The germline gives CDR1 KGHSH, CDR2 LQKENI. CDR3 amino acids: CASSPAASYEQYF. In nucleotides, the CDR3 is TGTGCCAGCTCACCAGCGGCCTCCTACGAGCAGTACTTC.

The chain combines TRBV9 with TRBJ1-2; 11 bases match TRBD1. The CDR3 consists of 14 residues. Germline V gene sequence: CDR1 SGDLS, CDR2 YYNGEE. The V and J ends lost 0 bases and 8 bases, in that order; junction bases with no gene match: 3. CDR3 nucleotides: TGTGCCAGCAGCGTAGAAGGACAGGGGGCAGGCTACACCTTC. This codes for CASSVEGQGAGYTF. The entire variable domain, with the rest obtained from reference TRBV9 and TRBJ1-2, is as follows: DSGVTQTPKHLITATGQRVTLRCSPRSGDLSVYWYQQSLDQGLQFLIQYYNGEERAKGNILERFSAQQFPDLHSELNLSSLELGDSALYFCASSVEGQGAGYTFGSGTRLTVV.

The genes are TRBV5-5 and TRBJ1-2, with TRBD1 identical over 8 bases. The V and J ends lost 5 bases and 3 bases, in that order; junction bases with no gene match: 6. This CDR3 is built from 14 residues. In germline, CDR1 is SGHKS, CDR2 YYEKEE (reference sequence). This chain's CDR3 is CASRRTGPDYGYTF. The DNA for the CDR3 is TGTGCCAGCAGACGGACAGGGCCTGACTATGGCTACACCTTC.

The V gene is TRBV11-2, the J gene TRBJ2-5; maybe TRBD1 (6 bases). V lost 5 bases and J lost 5, with 12 bases in between. The CDR3 has 13 residues. From germline, CDR1 is SGHAT and CDR2 FQNNGV. The CDR3 protein is CASSPRGWETQYF. CDR3 nucleotide sequence: TGTGCCAGCAGCCCGAGGGGGTGGGAGACCCAGTACTTC.

The chain carries TRBV6-1 and TRBJ1-5, with a tentative D call TRBD1 (5 bases). CDR1 and CDR2 (germline): MNHNS, SASEGT. The V gene lost 0 bases and the J gene lost 3 bases, with 9 bases spanning the gap. This CDR3 is 15 amino acids long. CDR3 DNA: TGTGCCAGCAGTGAAGCGGGGGGGATCAATCAGCCCCAGCATTTT. Translating it yields CASSEAGGINQPQHF.

The rearrangement uses TRBV7-3 and TRBJ2-2, with a weak D call TRBD2 (5 bases). CDR1 and CDR2 (germline): SGHTA, FQGTGA. The CDR3 runs to 14 residues. V dropped 2 bases and J dropped 6 bases, with 10 bases sitting between them. The CDR3 sequence is CASSLDYRSGELFF. The CDR3 DNA reads TGTGCCAGCAGCTTAGACTACCGGTCCGGGGAGCTGTTTTTT.

The CDR3 loop reads CASSIGTGYTGELFF. The CDR3 nucleotides read TGTGCCAGCAGCATCGGGACAGGGTACACCGGGGAGCTGTTTTTT. The gene calls are TRBV7-3 and TRBJ2-2, with TRBD1 matching 9 bases. There are 15 residues in the CDR3. Per germline, CDR1 SGHTA and CDR2 FQGTGA. V lost 5 bases to trimming and J lost 3 bases; unmatched junction nucleotides: 4.

This clone has only a few counts. The V gene is TRBV11-2, the J gene TRBJ1-2; weak D call: TRBD1 (5 bases). The V gene lost 1 base and the J gene lost 4 bases, with 10 bases spanning the gap. CDR1 and CDR2 (germline): SGHAT, FQNNGV. The CDR3 covers 14 residues. The CDR3 nucleotides read TGTGCCAGCAGCTTAGGCGGGGGGGGCTATGGCTACACCTTC. It yields the protein CASSLGGGGYGYTF.

The chain uses TRBV5-1 and TRBJ1-3; D is unclear. V was cut by 4 bases and J by 1 base, with 12 bases left in between. This CDR3 is built from 15 residues. Per the germline V gene, CDR1 is SGHRS and CDR2 is YFSETQ. As DNA, the CDR3 is TGCGCCAGCAGCACCACAGCGGGTTCTGGAAACACCATATATTTT. Its protein is CASSTTAGSGNTIYF.

This clone was observed once. J is TRBJ1-3 and V is TRBV29-1; D remains ambiguous. CDR3 length equals 11 residues. V was trimmed by 7 bases and J by 1 base, leaving 5 bases between them. The germline V gene has CDR1 SQVTM and CDR2 ANQGSEA. CDR3 DNA: TGCAGCGCGAAATCTGGAAACACCATATATTTT. Encoded protein: CSAKSGNTIYF.